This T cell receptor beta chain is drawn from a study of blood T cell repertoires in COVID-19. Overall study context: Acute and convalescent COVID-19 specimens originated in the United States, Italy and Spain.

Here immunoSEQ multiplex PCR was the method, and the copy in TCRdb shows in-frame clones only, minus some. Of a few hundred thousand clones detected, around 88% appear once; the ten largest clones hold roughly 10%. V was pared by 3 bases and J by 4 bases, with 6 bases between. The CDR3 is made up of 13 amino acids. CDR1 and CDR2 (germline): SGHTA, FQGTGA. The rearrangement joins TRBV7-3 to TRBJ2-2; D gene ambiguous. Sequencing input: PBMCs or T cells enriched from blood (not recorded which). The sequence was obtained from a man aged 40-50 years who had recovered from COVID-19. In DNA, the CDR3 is TGTGCCAGCAGCTTCAGTGGCACCGGGGAGCTGTTTTTT. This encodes CASSFSGTGELFF.